Below, 4 T cell receptor beta chains from the same sample are listed, as sequenced in a study of OX40 agonist ivuxolimab in advanced cancers. Using immunoSEQ multiplex PCR, the repertoire was profiled, and TCRdb retains in-frame clones only, with some absent. In the table there are fewer than 85,000 clones, 80% to 85% of which are singletons. The sample here was CD4+ or CD8+ T cells sorted from blood, taken in a trial of the OX40 agonist ivuxolimab. Receptors originate from an adult with an advanced solid tumor such as melanoma, head and neck, liver or kidney cancer.

This clone came up once. The chain links TRBV5-5 to TRBJ1-5; D gene uncertain. The CDR3 spans 14 residues. Between the trimmed V and J ends, which lost 0 bases and 7 bases, there was a span of 11 bases. Looked up from germline, CDR1 is SGHKS and CDR2 is YYEKEE (reference sequence). Written as DNA, the CDR3 is TGTGCCAGCAGCTTGGAGGAGGGATGGCAGCCCCAGCATTTT. The encoded protein is CASSLEEGWQPQHF. Based on the CDR3 plus reference TRBV5-5 and TRBJ1-5, the full variable domain is DAGVTQSPTHLIKTRGQQVTLRCSPISGHKSVSWYQQVLGQGPQFIFQYYEKEERGRGNFPDRFSARQFPNYSSELNVNALLLGDSALYLCASSLEEGWQPQHFGDGTRLSIL.

This clone was detected once. The chain uses TRBV6-1 and TRBJ2-7, with 9 bases lining up with TRBD1. There are 13 residues in the CDR3. Germline CDR1 reads MNHNS; CDR2 reads SASEGT. The J segment lost 5 bases and the V segment lost 7 bases, leaving 6 bases of the junction unmatched. The chain's CDR3 is CASNSGQGHEQYV. CDR3 bases: TGTGCCAGCAACTCGGGACAGGGCCACGAGCAGTACGTC.

This clone has just one count. This chain's CDR3 is CASSPPGQGREQYF. CDR3 sequence (DNA): TGTGCCAGCAGCCCCCCGGGACAGGGTCGGGAGCAGTACTTC. The V gene is TRBV6-5, the J gene TRBJ2-7; 9 bases match TRBD1. This CDR3 region has 14 residues. Losses at the gene ends were 6 bases for V and 7 bases for J; bases not matched to a gene: 10. The germline V gene encodes CDR1 MNHEY and CDR2 SVGAGI.

This clone showed up just a few times. The rearrangement uses TRBV6-5 and TRBJ2-7, with a tentative D call TRBD1 (5 bases). The CDR3 spans 15 residues. Looked up from germline, CDR1 is MNHEY and CDR2 is SVGAGI. V lost 0 bases to trimming and J lost 2 bases, with 11 bases between them. The CDR3 sequence is CASSYSTQGTYEQYF. As DNA, the CDR3 is TGTGCCAGCAGTTACTCGACGCAGGGCACCTACGAGCAGTACTTC.